Listed here are 28 T cell receptor beta chains from one sample, sequenced in a study of somatic mutations in cytotoxic T cells in rheumatoid arthritis. The assay was immunoSEQ multiplex PCR, and TCRdb's table has in-frame clones only and misses some. The table lists about 19,000 clones, 80% to 90% of them singletons. Sequenced input: CD8+ T cells sorted from blood. The receptor set was obtained from a man aged 35-49 years in good health.

Remarks on this clone: The junction and the germline gene differ at one end; a read error may be behind it. This chain links TRBV27 with TRBJ1-1; maybe TRBD1 (5 bases). Germline CDR1 is MNHEY and CDR2 is SMNVEV (reference sequence). The CDR3 totals 17 residues. This chain's CDR3 is CASSKIRGPAMNTEVFF. The CDR3 DNA is TGTGCCAGCAGTAAGATAAGGGGACCAGCCATGAACACTGAAGTTTTCTTT.

The rearrangement links TRBV4-3 to TRBJ2-3; maybe TRBD2 (5 bases). The CDR3 totals 15 residues. V dropped 1 base and J dropped 0 bases, with 8 bases sitting between them. Germline CDR1 LGHNA, CDR2 YSLEER. The CDR3 is CASSQVGVSTDTQYF. DNA of the CDR3: TGCGCCAGCAGCCAAGTCGGGGTTAGCACAGATACGCAGTATTTT.

CDR3 nucleotides: TGTGCCACCAGCAGGGAACTAGCGGGAGGGAGGAATGAGCAGTTCTTC. Translated: CATSRELAGGRNEQFF. The V and J genes are TRBV15 and TRBJ2-1; 13 bases agree with TRBD2. Unmatched junction bases numbered 6, after V lost 3 bases and J lost 7 bases. The CDR3 runs to 16 residues. CDR1 LNHNV and CDR2 YYDKDF come from the germline V gene (reference sequence).

This clone appeared a single time. The CDR3 loop reads CASSHPSGANVLTF. In nucleotides, the CDR3 is TGTGCCAGCAGCCACCCCTCTGGGGCCAACGTCCTGACTTTC. This chain links TRBV13 with TRBJ2-6; D is unresolved. Germline V gene data show CDR1 as PRHDT and CDR2 as FYEKMQ (reference sequence). The V gene lost 5 bases and the J gene lost 0 bases, with 5 bases spanning the gap. The CDR3 is made up of 14 amino acids.

This chain joins TRBV7-6 and TRBJ2-7; 10 bases are a match to TRBD1. Germline assignment: CDR1 SGHVS and CDR2 FNYEAQ. J lost 2 bases, V lost 5 bases, and 3 bases had no gene match. The length of the CDR3 is 14 residues. The CDR3 DNA reads as TGTGCCAGCAGCCCCGGGACAGGGGCCTACGAGCAGTACTTC. The encoded protein is CASSPGTGAYEQYF. Filled out from reference TRBV7-6 and TRBJ2-7, the complete variable domain reads GAGVSQSPRYKVTKRGQDVALRCDPISGHVSLYWYRQALGQGPEFLTYFNYEAQQDKSGLPNDRFSAERPEGSISTLTIQRTEQRDSAMYRCASSPGTGAYEQYFGPGTRLTVT.

In DNA, the CDR3 is TGTGCCAGCAGCGAGCGGTGGACAGGCAACAATGAGCAGTTCTTC. Its translation is CASSERWTGNNEQFF. The rearrangement links TRBV9 to TRBJ2-1; 7 bases align to TRBD1. CDR1 is SGDLS and CDR2 is YYNGEE in the germline V gene. Trimming cost V 3 bases and J 5 bases; bases outside gene matches: 8. The CDR3 has 15 residues. Drawing the rest from reference TRBV9 and TRBJ2-1, the complete variable domain is DSGVTQTPKHLITATGQRVTLRCSPRSGDLSVYWYQQSLDQGLQFLIQYYNGEERAKGNILERFSAQQFPDLHSELNLSSLELGDSALYFCASSERWTGNNEQFFGPGTRLTVL.

The V call is TRBV7-8, the J call TRBJ1-5, with D uncertain. The CDR3 runs to 16 residues. Germline V gene data show CDR1 as SGHVS and CDR2 as FQNEAQ. Between the trimmed V and J ends, which lost 1 base and 2 bases, there was a span of 12 bases. CDR3 coding DNA: TGTGCCAGCAGCTTAGAAGGGCAGTTGGGCAATCAGCCCCAGCATTTT. This translates into CASSLEGQLGNQPQHF. Full variable domain (outside the CDR3, taken from reference TRBV7-8 and TRBJ1-5): GAGVSQSPRYKVAKRGQDVALRCDPISGHVSLFWYQQALGQGPEFLTYFQNEAQLDKSGLPSDRFFAERPEGSVSTLKIQRTQQEDSAVYLCASSLEGQLGNQPQHFGDGTRLSIL.

The V call is TRBV6-5, the J call TRBJ2-3, with 8 bases identical to TRBD2. CDR1 MNHEY and CDR2 SVGAGI come from the germline V gene. The CDR3 is made up of 15 amino acids. With V trimmed by 5 bases and J by 1 base, 5 bases remained unmatched. CDR3 sequence: CASSRTSRGTDTQYF. The DNA of the CDR3 is TGTGCCAGCAGTCGGACTAGCCGAGGCACAGATACGCAGTATTTT.

This clone was counted only a few times. The gene calls are TRBV27 and TRBJ2-7; tentative D call: TRBD2 (5 bases). V lost 8 bases to trimming and J lost 4 bases, with 18 bases between them. Germline lookup yields CDR1 MNHEY and CDR2 SMNVEV (reference sequence). The CDR3 runs 14 residues. The CDR3 protein is CASSTWGDPYEQYF. CDR3 nucleotides: TGTGCCAGCTCAACCTGGGGAGACCCTTACGAGCAGTACTTC.

This clone was detected only once. V is TRBV10-1 and J is TRBJ1-1; D ambiguous. V was trimmed by 2 bases and J by 1 base, leaving 2 bases between them. CDR3 length: 12 amino acids. Germline V CDR1 and CDR2: WNHNN, SYGVQD (reference sequence). The CDR3 spells CASSEGNTEAFF. The CDR3 DNA follows: TGCGCCAGCAGTGAGGGGAACACTGAAGCTTTCTTT.

This clone appeared once. The V gene is TRBV10-3, the J gene TRBJ2-3; 9 bases agree with TRBD1. The CDR3 totals 16 residues. Germline CDR1 ENHRY, CDR2 SYGVKD. V was pared by 6 bases and J by 3 bases, with 10 bases of the junction left unmatched. The CDR3 coding sequence is TGTGCCATCAGCGCCGCAACAGGGGGCACGACAGATACGCAGTATTTT. It is translated as CAISAATGGTTDTQYF.

This CDR3 is CAISEGGQEQFF. The CDR3, as DNA: TGTGCCATCAGTGAGGGGGGGCAGGAGCAGTTCTTC. V usage is TRBV10-3 and J usage is TRBJ2-1; D might be TRBD1 or TRBD2, each matching 6 bases. The germline CDR1 and CDR2 sequences are ENHRY and SYGVKD. Trimming cost V 2 bases and J 10 bases, with 9 bases left between them. The CDR3 spans 12 residues.

This chain uses TRBV27 with TRBJ2-2, with no clear D. Trimming left V 3 bases short and J 3 bases short, with 5 bases between. The CDR3 contains 13 residues. The germline gives CDR1 MNHEY, CDR2 SMNVEV (reference sequence). The chain's CDR3 is CASSLTYTGELFF. The CDR3 nucleotides are TGTGCCAGCAGTTTGACTTACACCGGGGAGCTGTTTTTT.

The rearrangement links TRBV6-6 to TRBJ2-1; D remains ambiguous. Germline V lookup: CDR1 MNHNY, CDR2 SVGAGI (reference sequence). The CDR3 covers 14 residues. V lost 2 bases and J 8 bases, leaving 13 bases between the germline ends. CDR3 protein: CASSYSDPHYEQFF. The DNA for the CDR3 is TGTGCCAGCAGTTACAGCGACCCTCACTATGAGCAGTTCTTC.

The chain recombines TRBV6-1 with TRBJ2-3, with a weak D call TRBD1 (6 bases). Germline V gene data show CDR1 as MNHNS and CDR2 as SASEGT. V was trimmed by 0 bases and J by 6 bases, leaving 13 bases between them. This CDR3 contains 15 residues. The CDR3: CASSEAGHPLDTQYF. The CDR3 DNA sequence: TGTGCCAGCAGTGAAGCGGGACACCCGTTGGATACGCAGTATTTT.

The chain couples TRBV7-9 to TRBJ1-1; D not resolved. The CDR3 is made up of 12 amino acids. The V gene lost 1 base and the J gene lost 6 bases, with 6 bases spanning the gap. Germline V gene data show CDR1 as SEHNR and CDR2 as FQNEAQ (reference sequence). CDR3 sequence: CASSLGDAEAFF. The CDR3 region has the DNA TGTGCCAGCAGCTTAGGAGATGCTGAAGCTTTCTTT.

This chain links TRBV4-2 with TRBJ2-7, with 9 bases lining up with TRBD2. V was pared by 3 bases and J by 6 bases, with 15 bases of the junction left unmatched. This CDR3 spans 17 amino acids. Germline CDR1 and CDR2: LGHNA and YNFKEQ. The CDR3 nucleotides read TGTGCCAGCAGCCAGGTCTCTAATAGCGGGAGACCAATCGAGCAGTACTTC. As protein: CASSQVSNSGRPIEQYF.

The chain recombines TRBV9 with TRBJ1-4; no definite D call. With 0 bases removed from V and 3 bases from J, the gap between germline ends came to 15 bases. Germline CDR1 and CDR2: SGDLS and YYNGEE. The length of the CDR3 is 17 residues. The CDR3 here is CASSVGLKGGSNEKLFF. CDR3 in DNA: TGTGCCAGCAGCGTAGGGTTGAAGGGAGGTTCTAATGAAAAACTGTTTTTT.

The chain recombines TRBV27 with TRBJ1-1; 8 bases fit TRBD1. Unmatched junction bases numbered 7, after V lost 6 bases and J lost 4 bases. The CDR3 covers 14 residues. Germline V gene sequence: CDR1 MNHEY, CDR2 SMNVEV (reference sequence). CDR3 region: CASSRTGRGTEAFF. The CDR3 DNA follows: TGTGCCAGCAGCCGGACAGGGAGGGGCACTGAAGCTTTCTTT.

The chain couples TRBV28 to TRBJ2-5; D is possibly TRBD1 or TRBD2 (5 bases each). Trimming pared 10 bases from V and 5 bases from J, leaving 23 bases between. Germline V gene data show CDR1 as MDHEN and CDR2 as SYDVKM. The CDR3 consists of 15 residues. The CDR3 DNA reads as TGTGCCACCACGCCCCAGGGAGTTGTTTGGGAGACCCAGTACTTC. This gives the protein CATTPQGVVWETQYF.

This clone was seen a single time. The chain couples TRBV30 to TRBJ1-2; D is uncertain. The CDR3 extends over 13 amino acids. The ends were cut back, 0 bases at V and 2 bases at J, with 7 bases in the middle. CDR1 is GTSNPN and CDR2 is SVGIG in the germline V gene (reference sequence). In nucleotides, the CDR3 is TGTGCCTGGAGTGTGGGCAGCAACTATGGCTACACCTTC. It is translated as CAWSVGSNYGYTF.

The chain recombines TRBV27 with TRBJ2-1; tentatively, D is TRBD1 or TRBD2 (6 bases each). Germline lookup yields CDR1 MNHEY and CDR2 SMNVEV (reference sequence). Deletions cut 6 bases from V and 6 bases from J, with 12 bases between. The CDR3 has 13 residues. DNA for the CDR3: TGTGCCAGCAGACCGTCGGGGGCCAATGAGCAGTTCTTC. Translating it yields CASRPSGANEQFF.

V gene TRBV28 combines with J gene TRBJ1-2; D is ambiguous. The length of the CDR3 is 14 residues. The germline V gene encodes CDR1 MDHEN and CDR2 SYDVKM. Trimming took 4 bases from V and 4 from J, leaving 13 bases between them. Here the CDR3 reads CASSWASTRYGYTF. CDR3 in DNA: TGTGCCAGCAGTTGGGCCTCTACCCGCTATGGCTACACCTTC.

This sequence joins TRBV19 and TRBJ1-1; D is perhaps TRBD1 (6 bases). Trimming pared 6 bases from V and 4 bases from J, leaving 9 bases between. There are 12 residues in the CDR3. CDR1 and CDR2 (germline): LNHDA, SQIVND (reference sequence). The CDR3 is CASRRGFTEAFF. The CDR3 DNA is TGTGCCAGTAGGAGGGGGTTCACTGAAGCTTTCTTT.

CDR3 region: CASSLPSRGGSSYNEQFF. CDR3 bases: TGTGCCAGCAGCTTACCCAGTCGCGGGGGAAGCTCCTACAATGAGCAGTTCTTC. The chain carries TRBV11-2 and TRBJ2-1; the match to TRBD2 covers 7 bases. From germline, CDR1 is SGHAT and CDR2 FQNNGV. The J segment lost 0 bases and the V segment lost 2 bases, leaving 10 bases of the junction unmatched. The CDR3 spans 18 residues.

This clone has a handful of counts. The chain has TRBV7-6 and TRBJ2-7; tentatively, D is TRBD1 or TRBD2 (5 bases each). Germline CDR1 is SGHVS and CDR2 is FNYEAQ. V lost 3 bases and J lost 0, with 12 bases in between. The length of the CDR3 is 15 residues. CDR3: CASSFGDGDSYEQYF. CDR3 DNA: TGTGCCAGCAGCTTTGGGGACGGAGACTCCTACGAGCAGTACTTC.

The V gene is TRBV7-8, the J gene TRBJ1-1; D remains ambiguous. Germline values: CDR1 SGHVS, CDR2 FQNEAQ. V was pared by 5 bases and J by 1 base, with 14 bases between. CDR3 length: 15 amino acids. This chain's CDR3 is CASSGHAGKNTEAFF. The DNA for the CDR3 is TGTGCCAGCAGCGGCCATGCGGGGAAGAACACTGAAGCTTTCTTT.

This chain uses TRBV10-1 with TRBJ2-1; D is possibly TRBD2 (7 bases). The CDR3 is 15 amino acids. Germline V gives CDR1 WNHNN, CDR2 SYGVQD (reference sequence). V lost 3 bases and J 3 bases, leaving 12 bases between the germline ends. The DNA for the CDR3 is TGCGCCAGCAGTGACCGAGGGGGGGACTACAATGAGCAGTTCTTC. This encodes CASSDRGGDYNEQFF.